The present TCR beta chain was sequenced within a study of CD4+ T cells in melanoma. Using immunoSEQ multiplex PCR, the repertoire was profiled, and TCRdb retains in-frame clones only, with some absent. The table lists about 140,000 clones, around 90% of them singletons. Study results and limitations: Neoantigen-specific CD4+ T cells in melanoma reportedly had diverse differentiation states.

As for this clone: Its antigen is currently unknown.

Trimming pared 4 bases from V and 0 bases from J, leaving 10 bases between. There are 16 residues in the CDR3. CDR1 and CDR2 from the germline V gene are MGHRA and YSYEKL. The origin of this receptor is a human donor with melanoma. V is TRBV4-1 and J is TRBJ2-6, with unresolved D. CDR3 DNA: TGCGCCAGCAGCCCGGGCCTGATCTCTGGGGCCAACGTCCTGACTTTC. This translates into CASSPGLISGANVLTF.